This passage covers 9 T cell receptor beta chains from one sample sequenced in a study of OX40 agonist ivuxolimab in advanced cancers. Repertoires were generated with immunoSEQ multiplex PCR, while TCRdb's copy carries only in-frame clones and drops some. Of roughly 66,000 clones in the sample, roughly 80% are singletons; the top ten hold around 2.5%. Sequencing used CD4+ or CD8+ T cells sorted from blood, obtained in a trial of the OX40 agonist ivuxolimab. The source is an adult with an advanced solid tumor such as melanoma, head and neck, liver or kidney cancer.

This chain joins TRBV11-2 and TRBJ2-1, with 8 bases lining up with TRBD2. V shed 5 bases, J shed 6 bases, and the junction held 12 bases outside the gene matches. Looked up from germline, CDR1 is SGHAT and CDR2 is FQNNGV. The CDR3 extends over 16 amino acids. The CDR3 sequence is CASSPIAGTWGNEQFF. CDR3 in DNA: TGTGCCAGCAGCCCCATAGCGGGAACCTGGGGCAATGAGCAGTTCTTC.

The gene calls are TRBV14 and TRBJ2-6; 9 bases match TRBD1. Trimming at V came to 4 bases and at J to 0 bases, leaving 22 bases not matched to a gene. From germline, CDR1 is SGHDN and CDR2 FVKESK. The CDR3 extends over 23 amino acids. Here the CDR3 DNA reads TGTGCCAGCAGCCGCAAGGGTCCGGGACAGGGTTCCCGATGGAGCTCTGGGGCCAACGTCCTGACTTTC. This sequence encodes CASSRKGPGQGSRWSSGANVLTF.

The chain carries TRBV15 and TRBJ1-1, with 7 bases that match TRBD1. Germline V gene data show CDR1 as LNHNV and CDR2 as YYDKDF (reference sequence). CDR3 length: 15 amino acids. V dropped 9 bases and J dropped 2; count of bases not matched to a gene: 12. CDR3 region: CATKKGAPINTEAFF. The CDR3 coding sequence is TGTGCCACAAAGAAGGGGGCGCCGATCAACACTGAAGCTTTCTTT. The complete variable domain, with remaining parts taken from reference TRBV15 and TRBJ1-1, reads DAMVIQNPRYQVTQFGKPVTLSCSQTLNHNVMYWYQQKSSQAPKLLFHYYDKDFNNEADTPDNFQSRRPNTSFCFLDIRSPGLGDTAMYLCATKKGAPINTEAFFGQGTRLTVV.

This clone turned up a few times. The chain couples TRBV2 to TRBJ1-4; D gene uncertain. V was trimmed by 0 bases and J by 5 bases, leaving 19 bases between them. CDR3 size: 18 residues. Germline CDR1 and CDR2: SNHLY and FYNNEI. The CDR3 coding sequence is TGTGCCAGCAGTGAAGCGGTAACGACGGGGATACTGAATGAAAAACTGTTTTTT. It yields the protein CASSEAVTTGILNEKLFF.

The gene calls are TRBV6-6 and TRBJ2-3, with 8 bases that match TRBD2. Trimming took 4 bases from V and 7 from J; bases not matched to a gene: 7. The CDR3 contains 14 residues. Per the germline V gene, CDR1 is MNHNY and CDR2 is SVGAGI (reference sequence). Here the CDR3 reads CASSSGGRSHTQYF. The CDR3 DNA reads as TGTGCCAGCAGTTCTGGCGGGAGGTCGCATACGCAGTATTTT.

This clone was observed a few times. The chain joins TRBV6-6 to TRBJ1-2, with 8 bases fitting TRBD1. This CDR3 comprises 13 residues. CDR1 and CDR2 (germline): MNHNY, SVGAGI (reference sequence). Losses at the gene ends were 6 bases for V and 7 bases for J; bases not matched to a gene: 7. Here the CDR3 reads CASREDRGGGYTF. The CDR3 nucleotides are TGTGCCAGCAGAGAAGACAGGGGTGGTGGCTACACCTTC.

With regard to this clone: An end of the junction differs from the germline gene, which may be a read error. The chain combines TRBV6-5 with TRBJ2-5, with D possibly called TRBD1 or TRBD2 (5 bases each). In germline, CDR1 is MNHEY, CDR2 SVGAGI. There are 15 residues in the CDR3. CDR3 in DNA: TGTGCCAGCAATTACCTTCAGGGACCACAAGAGACCCAGTACTTC. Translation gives CASNYLQGPQETQYF.

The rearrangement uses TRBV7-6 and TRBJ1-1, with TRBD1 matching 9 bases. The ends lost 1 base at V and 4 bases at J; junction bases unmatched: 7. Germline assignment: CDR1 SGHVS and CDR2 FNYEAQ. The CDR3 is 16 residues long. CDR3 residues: CASSLGGTGFGTEAFF. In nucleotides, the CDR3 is TGTGCCAGCAGCTTAGGGGGGACAGGGTTTGGCACTGAAGCTTTCTTT.

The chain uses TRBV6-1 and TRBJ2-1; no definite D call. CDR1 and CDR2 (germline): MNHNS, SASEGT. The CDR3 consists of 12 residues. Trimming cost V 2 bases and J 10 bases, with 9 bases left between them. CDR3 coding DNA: TGTGCCAGCAGTGAACTTAGTAGGGAGCAGTTCTTC. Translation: CASSELSREQFF.